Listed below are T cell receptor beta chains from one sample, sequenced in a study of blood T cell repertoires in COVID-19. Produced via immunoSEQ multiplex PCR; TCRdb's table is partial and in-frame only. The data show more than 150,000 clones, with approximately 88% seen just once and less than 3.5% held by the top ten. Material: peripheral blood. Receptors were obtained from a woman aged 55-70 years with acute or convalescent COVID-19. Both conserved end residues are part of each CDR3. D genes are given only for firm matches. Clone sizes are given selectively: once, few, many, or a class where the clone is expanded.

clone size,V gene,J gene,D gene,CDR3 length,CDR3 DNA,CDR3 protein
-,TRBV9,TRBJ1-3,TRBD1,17,TGTGCCAGCAGCGAACTACCAAACAGGGGCTCTGGAAACACCATATATTTT,CASSELPNRGSGNTIYF
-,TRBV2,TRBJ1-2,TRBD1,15,TGTGCCAGCAGTGAAGCGAACAGGGGGCGGTATGGCTACACCTTC,CASSEANRGRYGYTF
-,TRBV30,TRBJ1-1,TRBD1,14,TGTGCCTGGACACCTCGGACAGGCCCCACTGAAGCTTTCTTT,CAWTPRTGPTEAFF
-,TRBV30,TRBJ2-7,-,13,TGTGCCTGGAGTAAAGGACAAATTAACGAGCAGTACTTC,CAWSKGQINEQYF
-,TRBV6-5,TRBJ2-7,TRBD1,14,TGTGCCAGCACCCAAAGACAGGGGGCTTACGAGCAGTACTTC,CASTQRQGAYEQYF
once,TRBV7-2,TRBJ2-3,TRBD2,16,TGTGCCAGCAGCCCACTTCCGGGACTAGCGGCAGATACGCAGTATTTT,CASSPLPGLAADTQYF
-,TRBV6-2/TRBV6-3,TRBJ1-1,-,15,TGTGCCAGCAGTTCTAACGGGGAGATGAACACTGAAGCTTTCTTT,CASSSNGEMNTEAFF
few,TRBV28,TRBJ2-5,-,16,TGTGCCAGCAGCCCACCGGGGCACGGGGGTATAGAGACCCAGTACTTC,CASSPPGHGGIETQYF
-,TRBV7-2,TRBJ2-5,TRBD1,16,TGTGCCAGCAGCCTCACAATGACAGGGGGACAAGAGACCCAGTACTTC,CASSLTMTGGQETQYF
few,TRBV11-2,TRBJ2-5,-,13,TGTGCCAGCAGCTTCCGGGGGCAAGAGACCCAGTACTTC,CASSFRGQETQYF
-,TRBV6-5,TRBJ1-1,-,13,TGTGCCAGCAAAAGGGGTTCGAACACTGAAGCTTTCTTT,CASKRGSNTEAFF
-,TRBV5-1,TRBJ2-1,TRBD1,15,TGCGCCAGCAGCCAGCAGGGGGCTAGAGACAATGAGCAGTTCTTC,CASSQQGARDNEQFF
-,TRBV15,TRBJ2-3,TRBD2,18,TGTGCCACCAGCAGAGATTTAGGACTAGCGGGGGATGCAGATACGCAGTATTTT,CATSRDLGLAGDADTQYF
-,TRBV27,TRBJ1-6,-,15,TGTGCCAGCAGGCTACAGGGAATCTATAATTCACCCCTCCACTTT,CASRLQGIYNSPLHF
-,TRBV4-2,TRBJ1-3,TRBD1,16,TGTGCCAGCAGCCCTCCTAGGACAGGTTCTGGAAACACCATATATTTT,CASSPPRTGSGNTIYF
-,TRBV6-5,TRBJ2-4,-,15,TGTGCCAGCAGTTCCCTCCCGGGGGACAAAAACATTCAGTACTTC,CASSSLPGDKNIQYF
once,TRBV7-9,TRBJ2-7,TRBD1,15,TGTGCCAGCAGCAGAGTGGGACAGGGGCTCGACGAGCAGTACTTC,CASSRVGQGLDEQYF
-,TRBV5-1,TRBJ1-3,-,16,TGCGCCAGCAGCTTGGCCCCGGGGTCCTCTGGAAACACCATATATTTT,CASSLAPGSSGNTIYF
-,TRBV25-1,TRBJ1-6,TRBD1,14,TGTGCCAGCAGTGAATGGGCAGGGGGATCACCCCTCCACTTT,CASSEWAGGSPLHF
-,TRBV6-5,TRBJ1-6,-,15,TGTGCCAGCAGTCAGGAGGACGGAGCAAATTCACCCCTCCACTTT,CASSQEDGANSPLHF
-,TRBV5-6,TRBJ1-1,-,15,TGTGCCAGCAGCTCCAGGGGCCTCATGAACACTGAAGCTTTCTTT,CASSSRGLMNTEAFF
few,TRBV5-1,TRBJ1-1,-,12,TGCGCCAGCAGCTTAACAGGGCCCGGAGCTTTCTTT,CASSLTGPGAFF
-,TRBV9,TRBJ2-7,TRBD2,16,TGTGCCAGCAGCCTTACCGCGGGGGGGGCCCCGGGCGAGCAGTACTTC,CASSLTAGGAPGEQYF
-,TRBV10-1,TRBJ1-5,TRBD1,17,TGCGCCAGCAGTGAGTCGGGGACAGGGAGGCGCAATCAGCCCCAGCATTTT,CASSESGTGRRNQPQHF
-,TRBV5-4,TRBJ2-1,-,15,TGTGCCAGCAGCTTGGGACAGAGCTCCTACAATGAGCAGTTCTTC,CASSLGQSSYNEQFF
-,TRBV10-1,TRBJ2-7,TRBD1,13,TGCGCCAGCAGTGGGGACAGGGTTGGCGAGCAGTACTTC,CASSGDRVGEQYF
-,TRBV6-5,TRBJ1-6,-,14,TGTGCCAGCAGGACAGAGACGGATAATTCACCCCTCCACTTT,CASRTETDNSPLHF
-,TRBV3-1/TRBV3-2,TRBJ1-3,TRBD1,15,TGTGCCAGCAGCCAAGACACAGGGGCTGGAAACACCATATATTTT,CASSQDTGAGNTIYF
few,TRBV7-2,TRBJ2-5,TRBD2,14,TGTGCCAGCGCGGGGGGCTCCCTCCAAGAGACCCAGTACTTC,CASAGGSLQETQYF
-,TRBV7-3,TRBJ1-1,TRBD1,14,TGTGCCAGCAGCCCGGGACAGGGACCCACTGAAGCTTTCTTT,CASSPGQGPTEAFF
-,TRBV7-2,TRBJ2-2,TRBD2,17,TGTGCCAGCAGCTTCGCTAGCGGGGGGGCCTGGACCGGGGAGCTGTTTTTT,CASSFASGGAWTGELFF
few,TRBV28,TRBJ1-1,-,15,TGTGCCAGCAGCTCCCCAACCAGGCAGAACACTGAAGCTTTCTTT,CASSSPTRQNTEAFF